The entry below gives a single T cell receptor (beta chain) sequence along with its context. Possible read error: a much larger clone is one base away. Germline V CDR1 and CDR2: KGHSH, LQKENI. Trimming stripped 5 bases from V and 5 bases from J, with 19 bases between. CDR3 size: 16 residues. TCRdb reanalysed the 5' RACE reads using MiXCR and keeps one entry per CDR3 protein. The top ten clones hold 2.9% of a sample with more than 45,000 distinct CDR3 sequences, about 4% of them seen once. The data are from a study of neurological immune-mediated disorders. The V call is TRBV18, the J call TRBJ2-4; D is perhaps TRBD1 (6 bases). This TCR was recovered from a man between 45 and 60 years old with multiple sclerosis. Material: PBMCs. CDR3 sequence reads: CASSTYILTGENIQYF. Written as DNA, the CDR3 is TGTGCCAGCTCAACATATATCTTGACAGGAGAAAACATTCAGTACTTC.